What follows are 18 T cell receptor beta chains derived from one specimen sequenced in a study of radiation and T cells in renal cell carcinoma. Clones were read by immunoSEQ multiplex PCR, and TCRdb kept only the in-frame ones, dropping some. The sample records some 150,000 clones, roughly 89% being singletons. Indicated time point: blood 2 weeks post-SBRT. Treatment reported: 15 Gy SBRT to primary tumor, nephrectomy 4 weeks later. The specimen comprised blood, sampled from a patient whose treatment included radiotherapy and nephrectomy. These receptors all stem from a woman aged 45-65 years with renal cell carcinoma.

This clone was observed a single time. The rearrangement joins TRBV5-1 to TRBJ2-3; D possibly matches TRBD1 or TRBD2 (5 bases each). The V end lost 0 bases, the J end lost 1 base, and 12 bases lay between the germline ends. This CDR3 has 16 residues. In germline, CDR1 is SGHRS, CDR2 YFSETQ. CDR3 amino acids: CASSLGTGTRTDTQYF. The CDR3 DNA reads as TGCGCCAGCAGCTTGGGAACCGGGACCCGCACAGATACGCAGTATTTT.

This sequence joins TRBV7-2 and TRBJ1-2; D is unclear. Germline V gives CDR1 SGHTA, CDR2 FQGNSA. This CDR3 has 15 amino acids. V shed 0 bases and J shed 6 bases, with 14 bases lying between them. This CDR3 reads CASSLAPTLPDGYTF. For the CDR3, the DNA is TGTGCCAGCAGCTTAGCCCCAACACTCCCAGATGGCTACACCTTC.

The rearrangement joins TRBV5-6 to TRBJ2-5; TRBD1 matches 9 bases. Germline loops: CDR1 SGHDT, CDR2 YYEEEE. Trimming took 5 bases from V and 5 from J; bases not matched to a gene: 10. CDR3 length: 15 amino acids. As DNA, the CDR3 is TGTGCCAGCAGTTATGACAGGGGGACCTTGGAGACCCAGTACTTC. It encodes CASSYDRGTLETQYF.

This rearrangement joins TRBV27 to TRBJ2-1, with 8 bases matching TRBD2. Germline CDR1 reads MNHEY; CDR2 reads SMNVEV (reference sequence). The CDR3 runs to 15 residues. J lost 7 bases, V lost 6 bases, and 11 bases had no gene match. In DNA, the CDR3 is TGTGCCAGCAGCTCAACTAGCGGACTAAGGAATGAGCAGTTCTTC. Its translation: CASSSTSGLRNEQFF.

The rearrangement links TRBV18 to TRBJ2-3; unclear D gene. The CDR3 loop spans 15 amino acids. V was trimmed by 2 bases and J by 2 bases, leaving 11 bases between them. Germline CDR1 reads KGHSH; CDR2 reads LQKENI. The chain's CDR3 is CASSPRTALTDTQYF. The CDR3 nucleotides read TGTGCCAGCTCACCAAGAACAGCTCTCACAGATACGCAGTATTTT.

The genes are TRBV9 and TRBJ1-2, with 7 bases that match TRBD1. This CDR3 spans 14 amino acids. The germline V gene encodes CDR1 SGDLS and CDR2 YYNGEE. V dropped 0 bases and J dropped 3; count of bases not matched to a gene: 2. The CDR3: CASSVVGGDYGYTF. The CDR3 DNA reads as TGTGCCAGCAGCGTAGTAGGGGGCGACTATGGCTACACCTTC.

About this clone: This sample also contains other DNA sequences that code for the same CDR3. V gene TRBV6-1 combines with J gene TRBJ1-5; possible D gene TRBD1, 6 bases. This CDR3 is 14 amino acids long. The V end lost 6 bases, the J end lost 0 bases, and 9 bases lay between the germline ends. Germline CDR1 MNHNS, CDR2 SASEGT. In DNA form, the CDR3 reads TGTGCCAGCAGATTGACAGGTAGCAATCAGCCCCAGCATTTT. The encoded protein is CASRLTGSNQPQHF.

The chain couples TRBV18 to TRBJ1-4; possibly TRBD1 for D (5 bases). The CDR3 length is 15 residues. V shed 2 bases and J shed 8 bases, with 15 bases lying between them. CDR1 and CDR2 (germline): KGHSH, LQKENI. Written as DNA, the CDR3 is TGTGCCAGCTCACCATCTGGGACCTCAGGCGAAAAACTGTTTTTT. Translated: CASSPSGTSGEKLFF. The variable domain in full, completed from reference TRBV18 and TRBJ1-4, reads NAGVMQNPRHLVRRRGQEARLRCSPMKGHSHVYWYRQLPEEGLKFMVYLQKENIIDESGMPKERFSAEFPKEGPSILRIQQVVRGDSAAYFCASSPSGTSGEKLFFGSGTQLSVL.

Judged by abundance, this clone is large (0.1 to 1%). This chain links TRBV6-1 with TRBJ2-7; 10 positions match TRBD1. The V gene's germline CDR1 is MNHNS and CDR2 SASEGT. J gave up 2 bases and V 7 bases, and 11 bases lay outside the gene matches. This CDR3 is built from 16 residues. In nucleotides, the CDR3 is TGTGCCAGCAATGACGGGACAGGGGCCACCGCCTACGAGCAGTACTTC. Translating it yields CASNDGTGATAYEQYF.

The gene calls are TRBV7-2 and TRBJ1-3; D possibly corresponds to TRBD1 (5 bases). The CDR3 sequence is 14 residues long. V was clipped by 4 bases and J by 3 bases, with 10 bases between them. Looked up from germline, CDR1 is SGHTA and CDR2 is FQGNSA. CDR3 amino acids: CASSSAGGGNTIYF. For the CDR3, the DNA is TGTGCCAGCAGCTCCGCGGGGGGTGGAAACACCATATATTTT.

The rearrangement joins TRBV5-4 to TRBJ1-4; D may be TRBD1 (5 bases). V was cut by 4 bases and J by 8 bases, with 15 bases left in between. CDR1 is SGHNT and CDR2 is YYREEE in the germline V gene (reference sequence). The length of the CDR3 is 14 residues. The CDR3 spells CASSQEIGDEKLFF. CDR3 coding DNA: TGTGCCAGCAGCCAGGAGATCGGGGACGAAAAACTGTTTTTT.

CDR3 in amino acids: CASSLNPSSQPQHF. The CDR3 bases are TGTGCCAGCAGCTTGAACCCGAGTAGTCAGCCCCAGCATTTT. The rearrangement joins TRBV5-4 to TRBJ1-5; D is undetermined. The length of the CDR3 is 14 residues. Trimming removed 1 base at V and 6 bases at J, with 11 bases between. CDR1 and CDR2 from the germline V gene are SGHNT and YYREEE (reference sequence).

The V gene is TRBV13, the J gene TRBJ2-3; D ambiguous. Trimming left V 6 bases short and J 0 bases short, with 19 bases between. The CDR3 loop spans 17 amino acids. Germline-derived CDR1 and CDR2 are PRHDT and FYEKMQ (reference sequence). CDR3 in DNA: TGTGCCAGCAGTTACCGGTCAACGGCCCTGAGCACAGATACGCAGTATTTT. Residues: CASSYRSTALSTDTQYF.

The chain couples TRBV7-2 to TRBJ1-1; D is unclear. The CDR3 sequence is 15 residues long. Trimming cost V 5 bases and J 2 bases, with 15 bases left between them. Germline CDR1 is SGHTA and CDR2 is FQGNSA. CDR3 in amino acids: CASSPNGGSNTEAFF. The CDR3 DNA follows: TGTGCCAGCAGCCCGAACGGTGGATCAAACACTGAAGCTTTCTTT.

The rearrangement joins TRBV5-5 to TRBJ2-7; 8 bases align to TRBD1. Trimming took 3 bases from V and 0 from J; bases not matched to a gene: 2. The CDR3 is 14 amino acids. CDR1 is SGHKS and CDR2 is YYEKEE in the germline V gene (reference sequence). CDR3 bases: TGTGCCAGCAGCTGGGGGACAGGCTCCTACGAGCAGTACTTC. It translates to CASSWGTGSYEQYF. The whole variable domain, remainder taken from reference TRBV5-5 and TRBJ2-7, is DAGVTQSPTHLIKTRGQQVTLRCSPISGHKSVSWYQQVLGQGPQFIFQYYEKEERGRGNFPDRFSARQFPNYSSELNVNALLLGDSALYLCASSWGTGSYEQYFGPGTRLTVT.

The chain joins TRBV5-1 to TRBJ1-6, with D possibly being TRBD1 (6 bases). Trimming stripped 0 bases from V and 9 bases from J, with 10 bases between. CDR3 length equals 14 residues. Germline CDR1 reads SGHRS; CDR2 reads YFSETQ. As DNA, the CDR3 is TGCGCCAGCAGCTTGGAGGGGACAATTTCACCCCTCCACTTT. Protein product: CASSLEGTISPLHF.

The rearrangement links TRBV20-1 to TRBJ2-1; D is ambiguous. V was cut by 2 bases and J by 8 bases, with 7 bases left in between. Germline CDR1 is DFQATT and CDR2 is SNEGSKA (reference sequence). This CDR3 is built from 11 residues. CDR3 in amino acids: CSARRAYEQFF. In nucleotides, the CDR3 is TGCAGTGCTAGAAGGGCATATGAGCAGTTCTTC.

CDR3 protein: CASTPGGYGEAFF. In nucleotides, the CDR3 is TGTGCCAGCACCCCTGGTGGGTATGGTGAAGCTTTCTTT. The chain links TRBV6-1 to TRBJ1-1; D is undetermined. Germline V gene lookup returns CDR1 MNHNS and CDR2 SASEGT. The CDR3 is made up of 13 amino acids. Between the trimmed V and J ends, which lost 7 bases and 7 bases, there was a span of 16 bases.